This TCR beta chain was identified in a study of T cell changes during pregnancy in multiple sclerosis. The CDR3 has 14 amino acids. In germline, CDR1 is MGHRA, CDR2 YSYEKL. This clone was picked up one time. Method: immunoSEQ multiplex PCR; TCRdb's copy keeps in-frame clones and lacks some. The table includes some 49,000 clones, approximately 95% detected once. This TCR came from a female donor with multiple sclerosis, enrolled in a pregnancy study. The chain employs TRBV4-1 and TRBJ2-5; D might be TRBD2 (5 bases). The tail of the sequence fits TRBJ2-7 better, so the J call may be wrong. The sample consisted of CD8+ T cells from peripheral blood mononuclear cells, taken in the first trimester of pregnancy. Written as DNA, the CDR3 is TGCGCCAGCAGCCAAGAAACGGGGTACGACGAGCAGTACTTC. This codes for CASSQETGYDEQYF.